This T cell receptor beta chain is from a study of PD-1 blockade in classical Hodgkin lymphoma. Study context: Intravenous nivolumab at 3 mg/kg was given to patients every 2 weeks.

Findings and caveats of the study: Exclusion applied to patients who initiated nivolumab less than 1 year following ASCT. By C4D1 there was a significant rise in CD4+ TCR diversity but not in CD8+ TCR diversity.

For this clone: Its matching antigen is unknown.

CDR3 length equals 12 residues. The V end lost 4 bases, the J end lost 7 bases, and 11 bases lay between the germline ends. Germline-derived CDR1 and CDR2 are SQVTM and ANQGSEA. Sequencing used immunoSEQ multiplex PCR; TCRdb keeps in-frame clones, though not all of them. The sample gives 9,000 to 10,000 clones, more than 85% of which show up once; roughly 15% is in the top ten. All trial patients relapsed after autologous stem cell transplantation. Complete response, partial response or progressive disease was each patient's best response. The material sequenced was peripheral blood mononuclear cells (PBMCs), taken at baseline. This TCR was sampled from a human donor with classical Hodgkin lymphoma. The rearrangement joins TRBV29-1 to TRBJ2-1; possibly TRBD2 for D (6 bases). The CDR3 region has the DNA TGCAGCGTTGGATCTAGCGCTAATGAGCAGTTCTTC. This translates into CSVGSSANEQFF.